The 10 T cell receptor beta chains below come from one sample, sequenced in a study of T-cell memory formation after mild COVID-19. TCRdb re-called the 5' RACE reads through MiXCR, storing one row per CDR3 protein. This sample has roughly 70,000 distinct CDR3 sequences, with 16% found just once. Sequenced input: PBMCs or a T cell subset sorted from them (not recorded which). These receptors all come from an adult woman who had mild COVID-19 (a few samples of this study predate the infection). Cell type and time point are not known.

This clonotype was seen only a few times. This chain links TRBV7-9 with TRBJ2-1, with TRBD2 as a possible D gene (7 bases). Germline loops: CDR1 SEHNR, CDR2 FQNEAQ (reference sequence). V gave up 1 base and J gave up 7 bases, with 17 bases separating them. The CDR3 consists of 16 residues. The CDR3 sequence: CASSLVGRGPRNEQFF. In DNA form, the CDR3 reads TGTGCCAGCAGCTTAGTAGGGCGGGGGCCGAGAAATGAGCAGTTCTTC.

By share, this clonotype ranks as medium-sized. The rearrangement links TRBV4-1 to TRBJ2-7; 16 bases fit TRBD2. This CDR3 spans 19 amino acids. V was clipped by 3 bases and J by 4 bases; unmatched bases: 12. CDR1 and CDR2 (germline): MGHRA, YSYEKL. The CDR3 here is CASSHPGLAGGPLSYEQYF. CDR3 in DNA: TGCGCCAGCAGCCACCCGGGACTAGCGGGGGGGCCCCTCTCGTACGAGCAGTACTTC.

V usage is TRBV6-5 and J usage is TRBJ1-1; TRBD1 aligns across 8 bases. CDR1 and CDR2 from the germline V gene are MNHEY and SVGAGI. Trimming cost V 0 bases and J 9 bases; bases outside gene matches: 3. This CDR3 is built from 13 residues. This CDR3 is CASSYSPRGQAFF. In DNA form, the CDR3 reads TGTGCCAGCAGTTACTCACCCAGGGGGCAAGCTTTCTTT.

This clonotype was recorded a few times. The chain combines TRBV15 with TRBJ2-4; D gene unclear. The CDR3 length is 14 residues. Deletions cut 4 bases from V and 2 bases from J, with 9 bases between. In germline, CDR1 is LNHNV, CDR2 YYDKDF (reference sequence). CDR3 DNA sequence: TGTGCCACCAGCAAAGGAGATTCCAAAAACATTCAGTACTTC. This translates into CATSKGDSKNIQYF.

This clonotype has just a few counts. The genes are TRBV12-3 or TRBV12-4 and TRBJ2-3, with TRBD2 identical over 7 bases. The CDR3 contains 17 residues. V trimming: 6 bases; J trimming: 6 bases; junction bases outside the gene matches: 18. The CDR3 nucleotides read TGTGCCAGCAGCAAACCAATATGGGCTAGCGGATGGGATACGCAGTATTTT. This codes for CASSKPIWASGWDTQYF.

About this clonotype: The germline gene is not matched at one end of the junction; a read error may be the cause. The DNA of the CDR3 is TGTGCCAGCACCTTAGAGGGCTTGGGGACTGAAGCTTTCTTT. This encodes CASTLEGLGTEAFF. This chain connects TRBV7-9 to TRBJ1-1; no firm D call. This CDR3 region has 14 residues. CDR1 is SEHNR and CDR2 is FQNEAQ in the germline V gene (reference sequence). The full variable domain, rest sourced from reference TRBV7-9 and TRBJ1-1, is DTGVSQNPRHKITKRGQNVTFRCDPISEHNRLYWYRQTLGQGPEFLTYFQNEAQLEKSRLLSDRFSAERPKGSFSTLEIQRTEQGDSAMYLCASTLEGLGTEAFFGQGTRLTVV.

Only a few counts were recorded for this clonotype. The V and J genes are TRBV28 and TRBJ2-2; 10 bases line up with TRBD1. The CDR3 has 16 residues. V dropped 6 bases and J dropped 4; count of bases not matched to a gene: 8. Per the germline V gene, CDR1 is MDHEN and CDR2 is SYDVKM. CDR3 DNA sequence: TGTGCCAGCAGCTCGACAGGGGGCGTTTTCACCGGGGAGCTGTTTTTT. Translation gives CASSSTGGVFTGELFF.

The rearrangement uses TRBV23-1 and TRBJ2-3, with D hard to call. TRBV23-1 is known as an ORF, though its function is uncertain. The CDR3 runs to 16 residues. Deletions cut 0 bases from V and 1 base from J, with 11 bases between. CDR3 nucleotide sequence: TGCGCCAGCAGTCAATCGAGGCAGGCCGGCACAGATACGCAGTATTTT. Encoded protein: CASSQSRQAGTDTQYF.

The chain has TRBV12-3 or TRBV12-4 and TRBJ2-5; the match to TRBD2 covers 7 bases. Unmatched junction bases numbered 9, after V lost 5 bases and J lost 3 bases. The length of the CDR3 is 15 residues. CDR3 nucleotide sequence: TGTGCCAGCAGTCCGACTAGCACGCGCAAAGAGACCCAGTACTTC. As protein: CASSPTSTRKETQYF.

In this sample, this clonotype turned up a few times. V is TRBV7-6 and J is TRBJ2-7, with a weak D call TRBD2 (6 bases). Trimming pared 5 bases from V and 5 bases from J, leaving 13 bases between. From germline, CDR1 is SGHVS and CDR2 FNYEAQ. This CDR3 has 13 residues. CDR3 nucleotide sequence: TGTGCCAGCAGCCCCAGCCCGGGGGACGAGCAGTACTTC. Its protein is CASSPSPGDEQYF.